This T cell receptor (beta chain) originates from a study of Ad26.COV2.S vaccination and SARS-CoV-2 variants (dated by TCRdb to the early 2020s). With respect to the entire study: Vaccine-arm donors were drawn from COV1001, a multicentre, randomized, double-blind, placebo-controlled phase I-IIa trial of Ad26.COV2.S in healthy adults. The specificity and breadth of SARS-CoV-2-reactive T cell receptors after Ad26.COV2.S vaccination were assessed by TCRbeta repertoire sequencing. Investigators remained blinded to trial group allocation during experiments and outcome assessment. Ad26.COV2.S was administered intramuscularly at 5 x 10^10 or 1 x 10^11 viral particles, either as a single shot or as two shots given 56 days apart. A total of approximately 30 samples were included in the TCR-sequenced set, comprising 19 Ad26.COV2.S vaccine recipients, 5 placebo recipients and 8 SARS-CoV-2 convalescent individuals. Trial participants were randomized into five groups of five: low-dose or high-dose Ad26.COV2.S given once or twice, or placebo on both occasions. Beyond this particular receptor, the publication reports: Compared with placebo recipients, Ad26.COV2.S recipients showed higher spike-specific TCR breadth (P = 0.0014). After vaccination, substantial breadth of spike-specific CD8+ and CD4+ T cell responses was reported. The study lacked the statistical power to compare responses across vaccine doses or regimens. The authors noted that the TCR breadth and depth analyses may have underestimated total T cell responses. Vaccine and placebo recipients had similar non-spike TCR breadth, a finding consistent with the vaccine containing only spike.

The immunoSEQ Assay was used to sequence TCRbeta CDR3 regions. After extraction, genomic DNA underwent amplification by bias-controlled multiplex PCR, followed by high-throughput sequencing. Turning to the authors' computational methods: To quantify the absolute abundance of every unique TCRbeta CDR3 region, sequences were collapsed and filtered. Usable DNA was measured by amplifying reference genes present in all nucleated cells, and TCRbeta template counts were normalized to that usable DNA to estimate T cell fraction. Repertoire TCRs were annotated as SARS-CoV-2-specific by exact matching of V gene, CDR3 amino acid sequence and J gene to a known reactive TCR set. MIRA supplied the reference SARS-CoV-2 TCR set, which was filtered for enrichment in COVID-19-positive ImmuneCODE repertoires so that public or cross-reactive TCRs were removed. Drawing on the MIRA antigens, annotated TCRs were analysed further at the level of specific ORF or position within ORF. Breadth was defined as the number of annotated unique rearrangements divided by the total number of unique productive rearrangements, and depth was defined as the summed frequency of the annotated unique rearrangements. Two-sided Wilcoxon rank-sum tests were used to compare TCR breadth between groups. The table comes from immuneACCESS by way of TCRdb, which keeps in-frame sequences with V and J called. Part of the clones is missing from these tables; in studies checked, under half for an unresolved V gene and the rest for unknown reasons. D and trimming come from the DNA, and the V and J calls and clone size come from that table. This sample gives around 300,000 clones in total; 88% of them show up just once. Together, the top ten hold around 5.8% of the sample.

V was cut back by 2 bases and J by 4 bases, leaving a gap of 2 bases between them. The cysteine opens and the phenylalanine closes a CDR3 of 11 amino acids. Of all the DNA, just the CDR3 is kept, 33 bases in frame from base 1. According to the germline V gene, CDR1 reads KGHSH and CDR2 reads LQKENI. According to the study, the label for this sample's treatment or condition signals: some 19 received Ad26.COV2.S at low or high dose, single or two shots; about five received placebo; per-sample allocation not given. Repertoires of vaccine and placebo recipients were sequenced from samples taken on day 63 after the first injection. In Cohort 1b, about 27 adults aged 18-55 years were enrolled at a single site in Boston, USA, between 29 July and 7 August 2020. Ad26.COV2.S consisted of a replication-incompetent adenovirus type 26 vector by which a prefusion-stabilized SARS-CoV-2 spike protein from the original Wuhan strain was expressed.

This clone appeared a few times. There is no known antigen for this receptor. Base-call qualities are not available, and no considerably larger clone is one nucleotide away. Additional DNA sequences in this sample encode the identical CDR3. The receptor chain draws on TRBV18 and TRBJ2-5; no D gene can be assigned with confidence. The sample was peripheral blood, taken in a trial of Ad26.COV2.S vaccine versus placebo. The TCR sequence derives from a person aged 18-65 years who received the Ad26.COV2.S COVID-19 vaccine or a placebo. This receptor has the CDR3 CASSPGETQYF. The bases read TGTGCCAGCTCACCAGGAGAGACCCAGTACTTC.